At least ten counts were recorded for the clone carrying this TCR beta chain. CDR1 and CDR2 (germline): SEHNR, FQNEAQ (reference sequence). The CDR3 is made up of 18 amino acids. Trimming removed 0 bases from V and 0 bases from J; junction bases left unmatched: 8. The entry originates in a study of early T cells in non-severe SARS-CoV-2 infection. TCRdb ran MiXCR on the 5' RACE reads and lists one entry per CDR3 protein. The profile covers about 56,000 distinct CDR3 sequences, with 8% to 11% appearing a single time and 6.5% taken by the ten largest. This sequence originates from an adult who was a healthcare worker with PCR-confirmed SARS-CoV-2 infection or an uninfected control (not recorded which). The source material was whole blood. The rearrangement joins TRBV7-9 to TRBJ1-1; 9 bases map to TRBD1. The CDR3 DNA sequence: TGTGCCAGCAGCTTAGCGGGAGGACAGGGGCCCATGAACACTGAAGCTTTCTTT. As protein: CASSLAGGQGPMNTEAFF.